These 4 T cell receptor beta chains share one sample of origin, sequenced in a study of human T cells and chemical hapten exposure. A single record per CDR3 protein comes from TCRdb applying MiXCR to the RACE reads. The data contain over 35,000 distinct CDR3 sequences, 3.7% of them singletons. Stated time point: healthy volunteer bleed at 6 weeks. It was unfractionated whole blood from which total RNA was extracted. The sequenced sample was whole blood. These receptors were taken from a human donor in good health. Some clones in this sample may be carry-over from other donors' samples.

At least ten counts were recorded for this clonotype. This chain uses TRBV7-9 with TRBJ2-5, with a tentative D call TRBD1 (6 bases). Germline CDR1 and CDR2: SEHNR and FQNEAQ (reference sequence). CDR3 length: 15 residues. V dropped 1 base and J dropped 8 bases, with 17 bases sitting between them. CDR3 DNA sequence: TGTGCCAGCAGCTTAGACCTTGGGGGCTGGGGTACCCAGTACTTC. Protein: CASSLDLGGWGTQYF. Full variable domain (outside the CDR3, taken from reference TRBV7-9 and TRBJ2-5): DTGVSQNPRHKITKRGQNVTFRCDPISEHNRLYWYRQTLGQGPEFLTYFQNEAQLEKSRLLSDRFSAERPKGSFSTLEIQRTEQGDSAMYLCASSLDLGGWGTQYFGPGTRLLVL.

This clonotype was seen repeatedly, ten times or more. The chain couples TRBV20-1 to TRBJ2-1, with 7 bases fitting TRBD2. This CDR3 is built from 15 residues. V dropped 1 base and J dropped 0; count of bases not matched to a gene: 3. Germline V gives CDR1 DFQATT, CDR2 SNEGSKA (reference sequence). CDR3 bases: TGCAGTGCTAGAGCTAGCGGACGCTCCTACAATGAGCAGTTCTTC. This translates into CSARASGRSYNEQFF.

This clonotype was picked up a small number of times. The rearrangement links TRBV30 to TRBJ1-2; 8 bases align to TRBD1. There are 13 residues in the CDR3. Per germline, CDR1 GTSNPN and CDR2 SVGIG (reference sequence). V trimming: 0 bases; J trimming: 6 bases; junction bases outside the gene matches: 3. CDR3 nucleotides: TGTGCCTGGAGTGTAGGACAGGGCAATGGCTACACCTTC. Amino acid sequence: CAWSVGQGNGYTF.

This clonotype has more than one count but fewer than ten. The rearrangement joins TRBV3-1 to TRBJ1-1; 7 bases line up with TRBD1. Germline CDR1 and CDR2: LGHDT and YNNKEL (reference sequence). The CDR3 totals 18 residues. V was pared by 2 bases and J by 11 bases, with 23 bases of the junction left unmatched. Written as DNA, the CDR3 is TGTGCCAGCAGCCAAACCCCACCCCAGGGGGGTGCGACACACGGTGCTTTCTTT. It encodes CASSQTPPQGGATHGAFF. Supplemented by reference TRBV3-1 and TRBJ1-1, the full variable domain reads DTAVSQTPKYLVTQMGNDKSIKCEQNLGHDTMYWYKQDSKKFLKIMFSYNNKELIINETVPNRFSPKSPDKAHLNLHINSLELGDSAVYFCASSQTPPQGGATHGAFFGQGTRLTVV.